Each of the 6 T cell receptor beta chains below was sequenced from the same sample in a study of CXCR3-negative and CXCR3-positive naive CD8 T cells. Via 5' RACE with UMI labels, TRB cDNA libraries were prepared. Using the 5' RACE reads, TCRdb records one entry per CDR3 protein without DNA. The sample includes 65,000 to 90,000 distinct CDR3 sequences. Their specific antigens are unknown. Study-wide results and caveats: Naive CXCR3-positive cells had TRB CDR3s more hydrophobic than those of CXCR3-negative naive cells.

The specimen was naive CXCR3+ CD8+ T cells from blood. Subset: CD45RO-CCR7+CD27+CD95- naive CD8+ T cells expressing CXCR3 (TNR3+). Receptors originate from a human donor in good health. Some clones in this sample may be carry-over from other donors' samples.

The rearrangement links TRBV3-1 to TRBJ2-2. Germline V gives CDR1 LGHDT, CDR2 YNNKEL (reference sequence). CDR3 length: 14 residues. This CDR3 reads CASSQEGRTGELFF.

This chain uses TRBV6-6 with TRBJ2-2; the D call of TRBD1 rests on TCRdb alone, since no DNA is present to check it. The CDR3 consists of 16 residues. The germline V gene has CDR1 MNHNY and CDR2 SVGAGI (reference sequence). The CDR3 is CASSYGQGSISGELFF.

J is TRBJ2-1 and V is TRBV5-1; as DNA is missing, the TRBD1 call by TCRdb cannot be tested. The CDR3 runs to 14 residues. Per the germline V gene, CDR1 is SGHRS and CDR2 is YFSETQ. The CDR3 here is CASSQKGAVNEQFF. The entire variable domain, with the rest obtained from reference TRBV5-1 and TRBJ2-1, is as follows: KAGVTQTPRYLIKTRGQQVTLSCSPISGHRSVSWYQQTPGQGLQFLFEYFSETQRNKGNFPGRFSGRQFSNSRSEMNVSTLELGDSALYLCASSQKGAVNEQFFGPGTRLTVL.

The chain combines TRBV10-1 with TRBJ2-5; no DNA is available, so the TRBD1 call from TCRdb remains unchecked. Germline loops: CDR1 WNHNN, CDR2 SYGVQD (reference sequence). This CDR3 contains 21 residues. The CDR3 region is CANATRPGTEKPCRGRETQYF.

The J gene is TRBJ2-7, the V gene TRBV20-1; the TRBD1 assignment by TCRdb is unverifiable without DNA. Germline V CDR1 and CDR2: DFQATT, SNEGSKA (reference sequence). This CDR3 has 14 amino acids. CDR3 region: CSASVPGQIYEQYF.

This chain uses TRBV5-1 with TRBJ2-5; checking the TCRdb D call of TRBD1 is not possible without DNA. This CDR3 is built from 15 residues. CDR1 is SGHRS, CDR2 YFSETQ, per germline. CDR3 amino acids: CASSVLGTDRETQYF.